Sequencing of this T cell receptor beta chain was carried out in a study of blood T cell repertoires in COVID-19. The V gene's germline CDR1 is MRHNA and CDR2 SNTAGT. The CDR3 totals 13 residues. V dropped 4 bases and J dropped 1 base, with 7 bases sitting between them. Only in-frame clones appear in the TCRdb table, and some are missing; sequencing was by immunoSEQ multiplex PCR. The sample lists around 190,000 clones, 70% to 90% occurring once. This receptor was obtained from a middle-aged man with COVID-19, enrolled during active disease. The chain couples TRBV6-4 to TRBJ1-1; a possible D gene is TRBD1 (5 bases). The specimen sequenced was peripheral blood. CDR3 DNA: TGTGCCAGCAGTGCCGGGGGGAACACTGAAGCTTTCTTT. This translates into CASSAGGNTEAFF.